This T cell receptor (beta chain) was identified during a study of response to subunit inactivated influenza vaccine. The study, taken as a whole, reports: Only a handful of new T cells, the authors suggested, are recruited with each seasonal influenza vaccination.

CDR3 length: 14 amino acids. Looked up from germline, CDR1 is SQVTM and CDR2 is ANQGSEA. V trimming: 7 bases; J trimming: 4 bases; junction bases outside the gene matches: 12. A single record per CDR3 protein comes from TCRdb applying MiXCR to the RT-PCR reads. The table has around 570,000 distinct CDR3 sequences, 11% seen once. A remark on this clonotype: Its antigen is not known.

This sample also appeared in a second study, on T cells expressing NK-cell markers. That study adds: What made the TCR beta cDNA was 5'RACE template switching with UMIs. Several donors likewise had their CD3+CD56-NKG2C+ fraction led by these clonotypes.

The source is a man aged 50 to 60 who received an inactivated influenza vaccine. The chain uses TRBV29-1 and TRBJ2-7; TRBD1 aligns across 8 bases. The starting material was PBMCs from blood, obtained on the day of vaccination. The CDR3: CSGIVQGARYEQYF. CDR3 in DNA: TGCAGCGGCATCGTCCAGGGGGCTAGGTACGAGCAGTACTTC.